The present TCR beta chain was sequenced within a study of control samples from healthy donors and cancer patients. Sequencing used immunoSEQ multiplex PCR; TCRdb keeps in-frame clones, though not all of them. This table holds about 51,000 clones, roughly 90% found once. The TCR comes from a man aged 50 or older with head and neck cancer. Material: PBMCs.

CDR3 sequence reads: CATSDAGTGDRETQYF. In DNA form, the CDR3 reads TGTGCCACCAGTGACGCCGGGACAGGGGATAGGGAGACCCAGTACTTC. V usage is TRBV24-1 and J usage is TRBJ2-5, with 10 bases lining up with TRBD1. V shed 4 bases, J shed 5 bases, and the junction held 9 bases outside the gene matches. The CDR3 contains 16 residues. The germline CDR1 and CDR2 sequences are KGHDR and SFDVKD.